This T cell receptor (beta chain) derives from a study of control samples from healthy donors and cancer patients. Measured with immunoSEQ multiplex PCR; TCRdb has only the in-frame clones, and not every one. The table lists 120,000 to 150,000 clones, 75% to 95% of them singletons. V lost 6 bases and J 7 bases, leaving 10 bases between the germline ends. This CDR3 is 13 amino acids long. Germline CDR1 MNHEY, CDR2 SVGAGI. The chain uses TRBV6-5 and TRBJ1-6; no definite D call. Sequencing input: blood. This TCR came from a man aged 25-45 years in good health. CDR3 sequence: CASRDRRNSPLHF. In DNA form, the CDR3 reads TGTGCCAGCAGAGACCGGAGGAATTCACCCCTCCACTTT.